A single sample is the source of the 4 T cell receptor beta chains below, sequenced in a study of beta chain features in type 1 diabetes (dated by TCRdb to the late 2010s). The antigens these receptors bind are not known. Libraries were made using the immunoSEQ multiplex PCR assay. All of the isolated RNA was reverse transcribed with the High Capacity cDNA Reverse Transcription Kit, so expressed TCRB transcripts were sequenced. TCRdb's version of the immuneACCESS table is confined to in-frame rearrangements and falls short of the full clone set. An unresolved V gene accounts for under half of the shortfall where checked; the remainder is of unknown origin. The sample table contains some 350,000 clones; only one count was recorded for roughly a tenth of them. Jointly, the top ten make up approximately 0.6% of the sample. The full study reports these points: Type 1 diabetes patients showed a moderate but significant shortening of TCRB CDR3 length in all four CD4+ subsets.

Specimen: central memory CD4+ T cells from blood. All receptors come from a man aged 30-40 years with type 1 diabetes.

This clone has just a few counts. This chain links TRBV5-1 with TRBJ2-1; D is uncertain. Looked up from germline, CDR1 is SGHRS and CDR2 is YFSETQ. There are 14 residues in the CDR3. V shed 6 bases and J shed 0 bases, with 10 bases lying between them. Here the CDR3 DNA reads TGCGCCAGCAAGACTGCCTCCTCCTACAATGAGCAGTTCTTC. Its protein product is CASKTASSYNEQFF.

This chain links TRBV7-6 with TRBJ1-1; 8 positions match TRBD1. V shed 5 bases and J 5 bases; nucleotides not matched to a gene: 4. The CDR3 runs 13 residues. Germline-derived CDR1 and CDR2 are SGHVS and FNYEAQ. The CDR3 region has the DNA TGTGCCAGCAGCCCACAGGGGGGGACTGAAGCTTTCTTT. It translates to CASSPQGGTEAFF.

The J gene is TRBJ2-2, the V gene TRBV29-1; the match to TRBD2 covers 8 bases. Germline lookup yields CDR1 SQVTM and CDR2 ANQGSEA. This CDR3 comprises 14 residues. V trimming: 4 bases; J trimming: 5 bases; junction bases outside the gene matches: 6. CDR3 nucleotides: TGCAGCGTTGTGGGGACTAGTAGTACCGGGGAGCTGTTTTTT. Its protein is CSVVGTSSTGELFF.

The chain couples TRBV7-8 to TRBJ2-1; 9 nucleotides align to TRBD2. From germline, CDR1 is SGHVS and CDR2 FQNEAQ. Trimming at V came to 3 bases and at J to 4 bases, leaving 4 bases not matched to a gene. The CDR3 length is 15 residues. CDR3 sequence reads: CASSLGSGSYNEQFF. CDR3 in DNA: TGTGCCAGCAGCTTGGGTAGCGGGAGTTACAATGAGCAGTTCTTC.